This T cell receptor beta chain is drawn from a study of technical replicates of blood from a handful of donors (dated by TCRdb to about 2017). Details on this clone: Its antigen is not yet known. No qualities accompany the bases; no much larger clone lies one base away.

Including cysteine and phenylalanine, the CDR3 has 15 amino acids. Only the CDR3 portion is preserved as DNA: 45 bases, with reading frame beginning at the first base. As encoded in the germline V gene, CDR1 is MNHNS while CDR2 is SASEGT. V and J are trimmed by 6 bases and 8 bases, and the gene matches miss 11 bases of the junction. Receptor libraries were prepared by the immunoSEQ multiplex PCR assay. The clones in this table, taken by TCRdb from immuneACCESS, are in-frame only. Not every clone is retained; where verified, under half of the shortfall comes from an unresolved V gene, and the cause of the rest is unknown. The sample table contains about 68,000 clones; only one count was recorded for approximately 97% of them. The ten largest clonotypes hold 0.2% to 0.3% of the sample.

The V gene is TRBV6-1 and the J gene is TRBJ1-4; TRBD1 fits 8 bases in the junction. This receptor was obtained from a human donor in good health. Material for sequencing was T cells isolated from PBMCs. DNA sequence: TGTGCCAGCAGGATAACCGGGACAGGAGGAGAAAAACTGTTTTTT. Translated, it reads CASRITGTGGEKLFF.